Listed below are T cell receptor beta chains from one sample, sequenced in a study of CD8 T cells in ankylosing spondylitis. TCRdb itself ran the 5' RACE reads through MiXCR, one entry per CDR3 protein. The data hold more than 110,000 distinct CDR3 sequences, with roughly 8% observed a single time. Sequencing was carried out using synovial fluid, either unsorted or a sorted T cell fraction (not recorded which). The source is a male donor with ankylosing spondylitis. The CDR3 runs from the conserved cysteine through the conserved F or W. D genes are given only for firm matches. Some rows have no size entry. The others give once, few or many, or a class for an expanded clone.

TRBD2	NA	TRBV3-1	TRBJ2-1	CASSQDIESGREQFF	TGTGCCAGCAGCCAAGATATAGAAAGCGGGAGGGAACAGTTCTTC
TRBD2	NA	TRBV5-4	TRBJ2-1	CASSEVLAGNYNEQFF	TGTGCCAGCAGCGAGGTACTAGCGGGGAACTACAATGAGCAGTTCTTC
TRBD1	NA	TRBV2	TRBJ2-5	CASKGDRDGTQYF	TGTGCCAGCAAAGGGGACAGGGATGGGACCCAGTACTTC
NA	few	TRBV2	TRBJ1-6	CASIFGGDSPLHF	TGTGCCAGCATATTCGGGGGGGATTCACCCCTCCACTTT
NA	NA	TRBV19	TRBJ2-7	CASSYSTSYEQYF	TGTGCCAGTAGTTACTCCACCTCCTACGAGCAGTACTTC
NA	few	TRBV7-9	TRBJ1-4	CASSFTEPPGKLFF	TGTGCCAGCAGCTTTACAGAACCTCCCGGTAAACTGTTTTTT
NA	many	TRBV7-9	TRBJ2-3	CASSLASDGTDTQYF	TGTGCCAGCAGCTTAGCTAGCGACGGCACAGATACGCAGTATTTT
NA	many	TRBV7-2	TRBJ1-5	CASSREAAQPQHF	TGTGCCAGCAGCCGCGAAGCCGCTCAGCCCCAGCATTTT
TRBD1	NA	TRBV2	TRBJ1-1	CASSRQGRRVSEAFF	TGTGCCAGCAGTCGACAGGGCCGACGGGTCTCGGAAGCTTTCTTT
TRBD1	few	TRBV27	TRBJ1-1	CASGGGRGQRNTEAFF	TGTGCCAGCGGGGGTGGGAGGGGGCAGAGGAACACTGAAGCTTTCTTT
NA	many	TRBV2	TRBJ1-3	CASSEFLTETPIYF	TGTGCCAGCAGTGAGTTTCTGACTGAGACGCCAATATATTTT
TRBD1	few	TRBV7-9	TRBJ2-1	CASSFRQDRSPMKQFF	TGTGCCAGCAGCTTTAGGCAGGACAGGTCCCCAATGAAGCAGTTCTTC
NA	NA	TRBV15	TRBJ2-3	CATLGALTDTQYF	TGTGCCACCCTCGGGGCTCTCACAGATACGCAGTATTTT
TRBD1	once	TRBV6-5	TRBJ2-7	CASSYFGQGPYEQYF	TGTGCCAGCAGTTACTTTGGACAGGGACCCTACGAGCAGTACTTC
NA	few	TRBV4-2	TRBJ1-4	CASSQGNSRNEKLFF	TGTGCCAGCAGCCAAGGTAACAGCCGGAATGAAAAACTGTTTTTT
TRBD1	NA	TRBV6-2/TRBV6-3	TRBJ1-2	CASSPAGGNYGYTF	TGTGCCAGCAGTCCTGCAGGGGGCAACTATGGCTACACCTTC
NA	NA	TRBV5-8	TRBJ2-6	CASSLWASSGANVLTF	TGTGCCAGCAGCCTCTGGGCCTCCTCTGGGGCCAACGTCCTGACTTTC
NA	few	TRBV20-1	TRBJ1-5	CSARPPGVWLNQPQHF	TGCAGTGCTAGACCCCCGGGGGTGTGGCTCAATCAGCCCCAGCATTTT
NA	NA	TRBV7-2	TRBJ2-2	CASSLEMSGTGELFF	TGTGCCAGCAGCTTAGAGATGTCAGGTACCGGGGAGCTGTTTTTT
TRBD2	many	TRBV20-1	TRBJ2-1	CSAESSGRPDEQFF	TGCAGTGCTGAGTCTAGCGGGAGGCCGGATGAGCAGTTCTTC
TRBD2	many	TRBV7-2	TRBJ2-1	CASSLNRAGGGNEQFF	TGTGCCAGCAGCTTAAACCGAGCGGGAGGTGGCAATGAGCAGTTCTTC
TRBD1	many	TRBV9	TRBJ2-3	CASSADRAGTDTQYF	TGTGCCAGCAGCGCCGACAGGGCGGGCACAGATACGCAGTATTTT
NA	NA	TRBV7-2	TRBJ1-6	CASSLEHRNSPLHF	TGTGCCAGCAGCTTAGAACACCGTAATTCACCCCTCCACTTT
NA	NA	TRBV7-2	TRBJ1-2	CASSFYREDGYTF	TGTGCCAGCAGCTTTTATAGGGAAGATGGCTACACCTTC
TRBD2	many	TRBV7-9	TRBJ2-5	CASSQAGIETQYF	TGTGCCAGCAGCCAAGCGGGGATAGAGACCCAGTACTTC
NA	NA	TRBV20-1	TRBJ1-1	CSARDGRDPRRNTEAFF	TGCAGTGCTAGAGATGGCAGGGACCCCCGGAGGAACACTGAAGCTTTCTTT
NA	many	TRBV28	TRBJ2-4	CASSHQGAESKNIQYF	TGTGCCAGCAGTCACCAAGGTGCGGAGTCCAAAAACATTCAGTACTTC
TRBD1	many	TRBV20-1	TRBJ2-5	CIGTGDQETQYF	TGCATTGGGACAGGGGACCAAGAGACCCAGTACTTC